Sequencing of this T cell receptor beta chain was carried out in a study of cytomegalovirus exposure and HLA in healthy donors (TCRdb year 2017). Background for the entire study: An earlier analysis of some 600 of the donors reported 250 to 300 Gb of sequence data and around 100 million unique TCR beta sequences obtained from around 180 million T cells. An early release that covered about 600 HLA-typed donors contained 250 to 350 gigabases of sequencing data and 75 million to 100 million unique TCR sequences. The genetic ancestry cluster associated with self-reported Caucasian donors included roughly four fifths of the 398 genotyped donors. The study aimed to test whether signatures of past pathogen exposure could be identified by cataloging public T cell receptors. The T cell repertoires of several hundred subjects were profiled by immunosequencing and related to cytomegalovirus serostatus. Along with the roughly 610-subject first cohort, a separate validation cohort of roughly 110 different subjects was used. High-throughput TCR immunosequencing, statistical association of individual TCRs with disease status, and machine learning were combined to predict cytomegalovirus infection status. To study patterns of TCR occurrence, a later analysis re-analyzed previously published TCR beta repertoires from 666 donors and added high-resolution HLA genotyping. Rather than using new phenotypic data, the later analysis identified candidate immune exposures from TCR beta sequences and from how often those sequences occurred across donors. An earlier analysis of 587 of the donors applied high-throughput TCR beta sequencing to assess whether each TCR beta V gene segment acted as functional or pseudogenic. Donor age, sex, ethnicity and CMV serostatus were collected together with the repertoire data. Genome-wide SNP genotypes for about 55% of the 666 donors were used in a later genetic analysis, which treated that subset as a discovery cohort. All discovery cohort repertoires had been generated using a single sequencing platform. HLA typing included class I and class II loci at four-digit resolution. The number of typed donors differed by locus: about 629-630 for A, B, C, DRB1 and DQB1; some 500 for DQA1; approximately 610 for DPA1; and roughly 490 for DPB1. Because of strong linkage in the cohort, roughly five DR-DQ haplotypes were treated as single units for association and clustering. On average, roughly 200,000 unique TCR beta nucleotide sequences were sequenced per donor among a few hundred genotyped donors of the cohort, with roughly 18% of those sequences being non-productive.

Points on this clone: Its binding antigen is unknown. Within one base of it there is no much larger clone, and no base qualities were kept.

The cohort was made up of 500 to 850 healthy bone marrow donors. At the time of sampling, every cohort member was nominally healthy, though immune exposures that went unrecorded were likely present. Of the 700 or so cohort members, approximately 300 had a positive CMV serostatus and 350 to 450 had a negative one, while no CMV serostatus was recorded for the donor. A peripheral blood sample was collected from each donor, and TCR beta sequencing was performed on peripheral blood mononuclear cells. Genomic DNA was extracted from the blood cell samples with the Qiagen DNeasy Blood Extraction Kit. Study-level results and caveats: A group of highly shared sequence variants was considered likely to be a technical artifact of the sequencing pipeline. In a later analysis, HLA-associated TCR beta chains showed more clonal expansion and lower generation probabilities than non-associated chains that were equally common. According to a later genetic analysis, donors in an Asian-associated ancestry cluster had fewer N-insertions in productive TCRs than the approximately 670-donor mean. CMV serostatus was the only immune exposure information available for the cohort. This cohort had only TCR beta chains sequenced, and the lack of alpha or paired-chain data limited which features could be detected. According to a later analysis, parvovirus B19, influenza, CMV and Epstein-Barr virus appeared linked to several top co-occurrence clusters. The earlier analysis of about 600 of the donors excluded some 16 rarely observed V segments, including chromosome 9 orphons, because counts were too low. An association between a missense DCLRE1C variant and V-gene and J-gene trimming of TCR beta chains was found in a later genetic analysis and replicated in an independent cohort. It was suggested by the authors that the approach could potentially be generalized to other disease states and immunological phenotypes. Sequencing depth was assumed to be roughly uniform across donors in the presence/absence analyses, though that assumption may not hold. The classifier was reported to diagnose cytomegalovirus status with high specificity and sensitivity in both the original and validation cohorts. According to a later analysis, TCR association rates differed among HLA loci, with DRB1 alleles showing the most associated TCRs and HLA-C alleles showing the fewest. Correlated functional status among segregating V segments might be attributable to linkage disequilibrium, but an unknown experimental factor could not be ruled out. In a later analysis, 15,000 to 20,000 TCR beta sequences were associated with specific HLA alleles at a false discovery rate of 0.05. A further reported finding was that TCR beta sequences accurately predicted the HLA-A and HLA-B alleles for most subjects in the first cohort. When HLA alleles, especially DR and DQ, strongly co-occurred, TCR associations were difficult to assign to individual alleles. A few of the identified cytomegalovirus-associated TCR beta chains were confirmed in vitro to be specific for cytomegalovirus antigens. A total of fewer than 200 TCR beta chains were listed by the study as associated with cytomegalovirus. Because HLA typing was unavailable for some donors at each locus, only the typed subset was used in association tests. While some public TCRs were present in many individuals, most TCR sequences turned up only very rarely across donors. A later analysis found that most CMV-associated TCR beta chains appeared HLA-restricted, with HLA associations seemingly driven largely by CMV exposure. In an earlier analysis of a few hundred of the donors, most TCR beta V segments were observed in productive rearrangements about 87% or about 30% of the time, broadly matching IMGT annotations.

Library prep was done by the immunoSEQ multiplex PCR assay. For the multiplex PCR, a mixture combining 60 forward primers for TCR Vbeta segments and 13 reverse primers for TCR Jbeta segments was used. The CDR3 region of rearranged TCR beta genes was amplified from genomic DNA by a multiplex PCR assay. The amplified TCR beta libraries were sequenced on the Illumina HiSeq System as 87-base-pair reads. Under the source paper's analysis protocol: Across the 670 or so repertoires, a later analysis counted 80 million or so unique TCR beta chains, approximately 10 million of which were shared by at least two donors. Raw reads were error-corrected and collapsed into unique sequences by a nearest-neighbor algorithm in which closely related sequences were merged to remove PCR and sequencing errors. Alignment of CDR3 sequences to IMGT reference sequences was used to assign V, D and J gene segments. For a sequence to be retained, at least a six-nucleotide match to both a V gene segment and a J gene segment was required. Rearrangements were called productive when the CDR3 lacked stop codons and stayed in frame with V and J; all others were non-productive. CDR3 was defined by IMGT convention, running from the second conserved V-encoded cysteine to the conserved J-encoded phenylalanine. The earlier analysis of a few hundred of the donors excluded sequences that lacked an unambiguous match to a single V gene segment. In an earlier analysis of almost 600 of the donors, a V segment was called functional when productive rearrangements were above 56.7%, and segregating when the standard deviation between donors exceeded 5%. A statistical classification framework was built to diagnose cytomegalovirus status from the catalog of TCR beta chain sequences. In a later analysis, V and J genes were assigned by comparing TCR nucleotide sequences against IMGT/GENE-DB human TR gene sequences. The TCRdist pipeline was used in a later analysis to assign CDR3 sequences and most-parsimonious VDJ recombination scenarios. In a later analysis, each TCR beta chain was defined by its CDR3 amino acid sequence together with its V-gene family, and reads without a unique V-gene family were excluded. As a way to deal with suspected cross-contamination and a sequencing artifact, a later analysis dropped 500 to 700 nucleotide sequences that were highly shared and had low generation probability. In a later analysis, a clonal expansion index was calculated for each public chain from normalized within-repertoire ranks of inferred template counts. Generation probabilities in a later analysis came from a VDJ recombination model fitted to out-of-frame rearrangements, and those results were checked against IGoR. In a later analysis, TCR-TCR, TCR-HLA and TCR-CMV co-occurrence was scored with hypergeometric tests, and a repertoire-size bias correction was applied to TCR pairs. A later analysis estimated false discovery rates by permuting HLA or CMV assignments 20 times. In a later analysis, co-occurring TCRs were grouped using DBSCAN, and TCRdist sequence similarity was added for clustering within HLA-allele-positive subsets. Co-occurrence clustering excluded repertoires with fewer than 30,000 or more than 120,000 public chains, plus five with anomalous nucleotide sharing. This immuneACCESS table, as held by TCRdb, lists in-frame sequences with V and J called but not all clones. Of the missing ones, under half trace to an unresolved V gene in checked studies; the others have no known cause. The D gene and trimming were derived from the DNA, and the V and J assignments and clone size from that table. This sample lists more than 110,000 clones; roughly 76% were detected once. In total, the top ten clones hold approximately 14% of the sample.

The source is a human donor in good health. The sequenced sample consisted of PBMCs.

The CDR3 amino acid sequence is: CASSPRGTGGEETQYF. In nucleotides, the sequence is TGTGCCAGCTCACCACGCGGGACAGGGGGCGAGGAGACCCAGTACTTC. This sequence uses TRBV18 and TRBJ2-5, with 12 bases matching TRBD1. The junction shows trimming of 1 base on V and 5 bases on J, and the gene matches do not reach 5 bases of it. CDR1 KGHSH and CDR2 LQKENI were looked up in the germline V gene. Reading from cysteine to phenylalanine, the CDR3 counts 16 amino acids. Only CDR3 DNA remains: 48 bases, in frame from the first base.